A single T cell receptor (beta chain) is shown here with its context. Its cognate antigen is unknown. The data were obtained in a study of shared clonotypes between healthy human individuals. TCRdb keeps only in-frame clones here, not all; method: immunoSEQ multiplex PCR. The sample gives around 2.3 million clones, nearly 97% of which show up once; roughly 0.13% is in the top ten. Study observations and caveats: Generation probabilities of non-shared clonotypes were lower (relative to those shared by all four donors).

J gave up 8 bases and V 1 base, and 11 bases lay outside the gene matches. Looked up from germline, CDR1 is SGHRS and CDR2 is YFSETQ. This CDR3 has 15 residues. The TCR sequence derives from a man between 18 and 35 years old in good health. This rearrangement joins TRBV5-1 to TRBJ1-2; TRBD1 aligns across 7 bases. What was sequenced was naive CD4+ T cells sorted from blood. Specified subset: CD45RA+ positively selected. CDR3 loop: CASSLTTGFTRGYTF. The CDR3 bases are TGCGCCAGCAGCTTGACGACAGGGTTTACTCGGGGCTACACCTTC.